Detailed here is one T cell receptor beta chain. Its matching antigen is unknown. TCRdb recomputed calls from the reads with MiXCR, one row per CDR3 protein. This sample has roughly 220,000 distinct CDR3 sequences, with 30% to 45% found just once. Germline CDR1 is MNHNS and CDR2 is SASEGT. Trimming removed 2 bases from V and 5 bases from J, with 7 bases in between. The CDR3 sequence is 13 residues long. The data belong to a study of T cell repertoires in cytomegalovirus infection. The starting material was CD8+ T cells from cultured PBMCs, obtained from culture after CMV antigen stimulation. This clonotype originated in a human donor in good health (CMV status not recorded). Some clones in this sample may be carry-over from other donors' samples. The chain combines TRBV6-1 with TRBJ1-5; D uncertain. CDR3 DNA sequence: TGTGCCAGCAGTGAAACGGGGTATCAGCCCCAGCATTTT. Its translation: CASSETGYQPQHF.